This T cell receptor (beta chain) derives from a study of PD-L1 blockade in urothelial cancer. About the study: Patients previously received 0 to 3 chemotherapy regimens.

Time point described: pretreatment peripheral blood. Per-patient samples, pretreatment and on-treatment, numbered 1 to 8. This table comes from immunoSEQ multiplex PCR, and its TCRdb copy is limited to in-frame clones, with some not included. The table includes approximately 90,000 clones, roughly 84% detected once. Germline CDR1 is LNHDA and CDR2 is SQIVND (reference sequence). Trimming took off 6 bases at V and 5 bases at J, with 34 bases between the two ends. This CDR3 spans 21 amino acids. Sequencing was performed on PBMCs, taken around atezolizumab (anti-PD-L1) treatment. The rearrangement uses TRBV19 and TRBJ2-2; possibly TRBD2 for D (6 bases). The TCR comes from a man aged 55-75 years with urothelial cancer. The CDR3 DNA follows: TGTGCCAGTAGCCCCAGGCGGGGCAGGGCTGACCGGGTTCTGTCTACCGGGGAGCTGTTTTTT. Its protein product is CASSPRRGRADRVLSTGELFF.